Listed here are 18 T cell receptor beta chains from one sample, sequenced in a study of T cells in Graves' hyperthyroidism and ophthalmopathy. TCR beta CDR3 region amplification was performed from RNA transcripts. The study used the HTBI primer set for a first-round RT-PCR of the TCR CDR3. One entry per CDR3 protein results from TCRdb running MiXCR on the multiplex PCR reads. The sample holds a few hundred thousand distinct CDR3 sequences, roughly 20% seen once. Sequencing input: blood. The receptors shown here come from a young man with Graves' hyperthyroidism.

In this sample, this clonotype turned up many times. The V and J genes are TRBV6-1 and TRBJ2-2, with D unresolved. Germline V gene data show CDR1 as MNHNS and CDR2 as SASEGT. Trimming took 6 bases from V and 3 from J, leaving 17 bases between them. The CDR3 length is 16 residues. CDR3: CASSAAPNQYTGELFF. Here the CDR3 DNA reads TGTGCCAGCAGCGCGGCCCCAAACCAATACACCGGGGAGCTGTTTTTT.

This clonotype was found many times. The CDR3 here is CASSQQGVNTEAFF. In nucleotides, the CDR3 is TGCGCCAGCAGCCAACAGGGAGTGAACACTGAAGCTTTCTTT. The J gene is TRBJ1-1, the V gene TRBV4-1; tentative D call: TRBD1 (5 bases). Trimming stripped 2 bases from V and 0 bases from J, with 7 bases between. Looked up from germline, CDR1 is MGHRA and CDR2 is YSYEKL. The CDR3 is 14 residues long.

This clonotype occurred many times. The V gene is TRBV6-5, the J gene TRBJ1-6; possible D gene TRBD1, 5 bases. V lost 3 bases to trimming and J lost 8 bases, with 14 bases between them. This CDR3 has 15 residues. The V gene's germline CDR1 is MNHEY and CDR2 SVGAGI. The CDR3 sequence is CASSYIGGADSPLHF. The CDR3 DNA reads TGTGCCAGCAGTTATATTGGAGGGGCGGATTCACCCCTCCACTTT.

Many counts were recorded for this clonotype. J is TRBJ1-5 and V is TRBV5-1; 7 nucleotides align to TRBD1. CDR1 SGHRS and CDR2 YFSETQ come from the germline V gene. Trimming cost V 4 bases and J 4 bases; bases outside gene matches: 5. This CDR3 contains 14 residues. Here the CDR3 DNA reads TGCGCCAGCAGCCCGACAGGGCGTAATCAGCCCCAGCATTTT. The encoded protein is CASSPTGRNQPQHF.

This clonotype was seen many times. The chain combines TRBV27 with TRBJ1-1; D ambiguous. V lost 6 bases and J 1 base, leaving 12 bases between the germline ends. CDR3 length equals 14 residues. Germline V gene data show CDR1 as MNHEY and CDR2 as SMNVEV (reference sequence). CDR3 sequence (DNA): TGTGCCAGCAGACCCGGACCGCGGAACACTGAAGCTTTCTTT. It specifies CASRPGPRNTEAFF.

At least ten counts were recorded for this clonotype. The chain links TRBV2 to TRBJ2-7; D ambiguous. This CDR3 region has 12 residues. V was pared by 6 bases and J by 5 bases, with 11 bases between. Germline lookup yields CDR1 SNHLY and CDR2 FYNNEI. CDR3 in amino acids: CASSYPGNEQYF. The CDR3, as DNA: TGTGCCAGCAGCTACCCCGGTAACGAGCAGTACTTC.

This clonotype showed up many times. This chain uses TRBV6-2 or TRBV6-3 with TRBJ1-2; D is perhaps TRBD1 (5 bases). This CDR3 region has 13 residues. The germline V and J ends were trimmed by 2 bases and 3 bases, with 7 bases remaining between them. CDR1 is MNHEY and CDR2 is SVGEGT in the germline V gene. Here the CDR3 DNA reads TGTGCCAGCAGTTACAAAGGGGACTATGGCTACACCTTC. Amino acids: CASSYKGDYGYTF.

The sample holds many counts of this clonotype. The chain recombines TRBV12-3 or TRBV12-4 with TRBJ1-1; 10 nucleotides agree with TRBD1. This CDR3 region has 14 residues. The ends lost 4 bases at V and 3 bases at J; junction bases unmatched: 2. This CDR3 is CASSWTGGDTEAFF. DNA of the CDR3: TGTGCCAGCAGTTGGACAGGGGGGGACACTGAAGCTTTCTTT.

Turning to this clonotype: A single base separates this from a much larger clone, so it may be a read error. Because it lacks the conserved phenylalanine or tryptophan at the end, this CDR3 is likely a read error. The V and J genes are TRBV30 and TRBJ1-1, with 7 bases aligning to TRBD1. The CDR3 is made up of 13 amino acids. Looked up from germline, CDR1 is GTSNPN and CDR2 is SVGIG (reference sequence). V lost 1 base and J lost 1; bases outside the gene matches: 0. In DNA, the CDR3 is TGTGCCTGGAGTGACAGGGGGAACACTGAAGCTTTCCTT. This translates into CAWSDRGNTEAFL.

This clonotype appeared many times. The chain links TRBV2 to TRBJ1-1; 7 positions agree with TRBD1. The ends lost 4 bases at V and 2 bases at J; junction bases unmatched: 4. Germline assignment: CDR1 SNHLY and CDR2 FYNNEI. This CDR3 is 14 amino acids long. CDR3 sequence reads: CASSGEGGNTEAFF. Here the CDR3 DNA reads TGTGCCAGCAGTGGGGAAGGGGGCAACACTGAAGCTTTCTTT.

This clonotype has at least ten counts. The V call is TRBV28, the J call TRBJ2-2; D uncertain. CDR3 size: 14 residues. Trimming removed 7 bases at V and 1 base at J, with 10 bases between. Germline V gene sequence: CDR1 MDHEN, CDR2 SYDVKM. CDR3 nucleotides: TGTGCCAGCAACCCCCGCTTGAACACCGGGGAGCTGTTTTTT. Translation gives CASNPRLNTGELFF.

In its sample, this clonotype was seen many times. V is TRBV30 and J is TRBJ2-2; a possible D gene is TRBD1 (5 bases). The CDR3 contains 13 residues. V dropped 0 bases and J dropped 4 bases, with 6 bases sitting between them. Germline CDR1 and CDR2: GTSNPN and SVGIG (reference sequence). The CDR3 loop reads CAWSVQVTGELFF. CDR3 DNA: TGTGCCTGGAGTGTACAGGTCACCGGGGAGCTGTTTTTT.

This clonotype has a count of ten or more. The CDR3 loop is CASSFLVGRGELFF. The CDR3 DNA reads as TGTGCCAGCAGTTTTCTCGTGGGAAGGGGGGAGCTGTTTTTT. The V gene is TRBV28, the J gene TRBJ2-2, with D uncertain. The CDR3 totals 14 residues. Trimming took off 3 bases at V and 8 bases at J, with 13 bases between the two ends. CDR1 and CDR2 (germline): MDHEN, SYDVKM.

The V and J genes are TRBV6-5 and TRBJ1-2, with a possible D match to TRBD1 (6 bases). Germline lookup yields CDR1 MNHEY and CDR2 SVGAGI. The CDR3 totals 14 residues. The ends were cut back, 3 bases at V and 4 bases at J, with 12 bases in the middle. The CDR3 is CASSYLQGGYGYTF. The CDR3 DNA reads TGTGCCAGCAGTTATCTACAGGGCGGCTATGGCTACACCTTC.

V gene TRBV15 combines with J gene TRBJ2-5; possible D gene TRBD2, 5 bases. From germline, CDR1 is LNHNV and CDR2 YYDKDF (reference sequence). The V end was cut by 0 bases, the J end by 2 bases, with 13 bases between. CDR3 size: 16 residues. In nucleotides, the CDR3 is TGTGCCACCAGCAGAGATAGGCTAGGAGGACAAGAGACCCAGTACTTC. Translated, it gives CATSRDRLGGQETQYF.

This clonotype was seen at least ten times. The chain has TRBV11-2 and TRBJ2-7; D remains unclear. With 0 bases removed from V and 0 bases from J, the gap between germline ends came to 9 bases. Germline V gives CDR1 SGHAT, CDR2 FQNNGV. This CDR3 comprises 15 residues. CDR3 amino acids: CASSLEGRYSYEQYF. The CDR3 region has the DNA TGTGCCAGCAGCTTAGAAGGTCGATACTCCTACGAGCAGTACTTC.

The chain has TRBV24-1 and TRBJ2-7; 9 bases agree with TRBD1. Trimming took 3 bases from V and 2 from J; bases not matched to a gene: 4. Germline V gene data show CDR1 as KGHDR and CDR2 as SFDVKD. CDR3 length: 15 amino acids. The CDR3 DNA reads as TGTGCCACCAGTGATCCCGGGACAGGGACCTACGAGCAGTACTTC. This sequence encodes CATSDPGTGTYEQYF.

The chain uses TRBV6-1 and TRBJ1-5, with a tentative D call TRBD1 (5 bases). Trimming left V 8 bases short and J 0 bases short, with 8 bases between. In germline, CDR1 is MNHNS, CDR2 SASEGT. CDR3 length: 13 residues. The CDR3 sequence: CASVRDSNQPQHF. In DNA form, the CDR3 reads TGTGCCAGCGTCAGGGATAGCAATCAGCCCCAGCATTTT.